These 23 T cell receptor beta chains were sequenced from one sample in a study of cytomegalovirus exposure and HLA in healthy donors. Both 60 Vbeta primers and 13 Jbeta primers went into the PCR. Profiling relied on immunoSEQ multiplex PCR, and the TCRdb table lists in-frame clones only, not all of them. The sample has around 140,000 clones; less than 10% are singletons. Sample: PBMCs. Receptor source: a man aged 50 to 60 in good health and CMV-seronegative.

The sample holds a few counts of this clone. The chain has TRBV29-1 and TRBJ1-1; D uncertain. Trimming took 4 bases from V and 5 from J, leaving 20 bases between them. Per the germline V gene, CDR1 is SQVTM and CDR2 is ANQGSEA. CDR3 length: 15 amino acids. This chain's CDR3 is CSVVSAARGLTEAFF. The DNA for the CDR3 is TGCAGCGTTGTCTCGGCGGCCCGAGGGTTGACTGAAGCTTTCTTT.

V and J are TRBV10-2 and TRBJ2-7; 10 positions agree with TRBD2. The CDR3 consists of 16 residues. Per germline, CDR1 WSHSY and CDR2 SAAADI. V was clipped by 4 bases and J by 1 base; unmatched bases: 7. In DNA, the CDR3 is TGCGCCAGCAGTGGAAAAAGCGGGGGGGCATCCTACGAGCAGTACTTC. Translated: CASSGKSGGASYEQYF.

This clone was observed a few times. This sequence joins TRBV5-1 and TRBJ2-1; 10 bases fit TRBD2. The V gene's germline CDR1 is SGHRS and CDR2 YFSETQ. This CDR3 is built from 15 residues. The V and J ends lost 4 bases and 7 bases, in that order; junction bases with no gene match: 8. Here the CDR3 reads CASSTLAGESNEQFF. In DNA form, the CDR3 reads TGCGCCAGCAGCACCCTAGCGGGAGAATCGAATGAGCAGTTCTTC.

This clone was found a few times. The chain combines TRBV5-1 with TRBJ1-2, with a possible D match to TRBD1 (5 bases). Trimming cost V 2 bases and J 6 bases, with 14 bases left between them. The CDR3 is made up of 14 amino acids. Germline-derived CDR1 and CDR2 are SGHRS and YFSETQ. CDR3 bases: TGCGCCAGCAGCTTCCAGGGCGCGGGAGATGGCTACACCTTC. Amino acids: CASSFQGAGDGYTF. The variable domain in full, completed from reference TRBV5-1 and TRBJ1-2, reads KAGVTQTPRYLIKTRGQQVTLSCSPISGHRSVSWYQQTPGQGLQFLFEYFSETQRNKGNFPGRFSGRQFSNSRSEMNVSTLELGDSALYLCASSFQGAGDGYTFGSGTRLTVV.

This clone occurred once. The gene calls are TRBV6-1 and TRBJ1-5; TRBD1 matches 7 bases. J was trimmed by 1 base and V by 7 bases; bases with no gene match: 4. The CDR3 extends over 14 amino acids. From germline, CDR1 is MNHNS and CDR2 SASEGT. The CDR3 sequence is CASTGGQSNQPQHF. CDR3 coding DNA: TGTGCCAGCACTGGGGGACAGAGCAATCAGCCCCAGCATTTT.

This clone was recorded a few times. This rearrangement joins TRBV10-1 to TRBJ2-7; D not certain. Germline V gives CDR1 WNHNN, CDR2 SYGVQD (reference sequence). With 3 bases removed from V and 7 bases from J, the gap between germline ends came to 28 bases. This CDR3 is 18 amino acids long. CDR3 region: CASSDLLLSLVPFREQYF. Here the CDR3 DNA reads TGCGCCAGCAGTGATCTTCTTTTATCCCTAGTGCCCTTCCGGGAGCAGTACTTC.

This clone turned up a few times. The CDR3 sequence is CASSLGGGNPNYGYTF. In DNA form, the CDR3 reads TGTGCCAGCAGTTTAGGAGGGGGCAACCCTAACTATGGCTACACCTTC. The chain joins TRBV28 to TRBJ1-2; 7 bases are shared with TRBD1. This CDR3 is built from 16 residues. CDR1 and CDR2 from the germline V gene are MDHEN and SYDVKM. V lost 2 bases, J lost 0 bases, and 6 bases stayed unmatched.

This sequence joins TRBV5-4 and TRBJ2-2; possibly TRBD2 for D (6 bases). V was pared by 4 bases and J by 2 bases, with 15 bases between. The CDR3 totals 16 residues. CDR1 is SGHNT, CDR2 YYREEE, per germline (reference sequence). The CDR3 sequence is CASSPRAGLNTGELFF. CDR3 coding DNA: TGTGCCAGCAGCCCTCGAGCGGGCCTAAACACCGGGGAGCTGTTTTTT.

The V call is TRBV7-2, the J call TRBJ1-1, with 10 bases fitting TRBD1. V lost 2 bases and J lost 5; bases outside the gene matches: 5. CDR1 is SGHTA and CDR2 is FQGNSA in the germline V gene. The CDR3 spans 15 residues. CDR3 region: CASSLRQGAGTEAFF. As DNA, the CDR3 is TGTGCCAGCAGCTTAAGACAGGGGGCGGGTACTGAAGCTTTCTTT.

This sequence joins TRBV21-1 and TRBJ2-5; the table's D call TRBD2 went unverified against the DNA. Gene TRBJ2-7 matches the end of the DNA better, so the J call may be wrong. TRBV21-1 is shown as a pseudogene. The CDR3 spans 17 residues. In DNA, the CDR3 is TGTGCCAGCAGCAAAGCGCTTTCGCGGGGGAACTCCTACGAGCAGTACTTC. The encoded protein is CASSKALSRGNSYEQYF.

This clone was found a few times. This sequence joins TRBV5-1 and TRBJ1-5; possibly TRBD1 for D (5 bases). Deletions cut 0 bases from V and 6 bases from J, with 13 bases between. CDR1 and CDR2 (germline): SGHRS, YFSETQ. This CDR3 contains 15 residues. The chain's CDR3 is CASSLDAGVGQPQHF. CDR3 bases: TGCGCCAGCAGCTTGGATGCGGGGGTAGGTCAGCCCCAGCATTTT.

This chain joins TRBV5-1 and TRBJ2-7, with 12 bases lining up with TRBD1. CDR3 length equals 18 residues. In germline, CDR1 is SGHRS, CDR2 YFSETQ. J lost 2 bases, V lost 4 bases, and 13 bases had no gene match. The CDR3 loop is CASSGTRDRGPGTYEQYF. The CDR3 DNA is TGCGCCAGCAGCGGGACCCGGGACAGGGGGCCAGGGACCTACGAGCAGTACTTC. The full variable domain, its missing parts supplied by reference TRBV5-1 and TRBJ2-7, is KAGVTQTPRYLIKTRGQQVTLSCSPISGHRSVSWYQQTPGQGLQFLFEYFSETQRNKGNFPGRFSGRQFSNSRSEMNVSTLELGDSALYLCASSGTRDRGPGTYEQYFGPGTRLTVT.

CDR3 sequence reads: CASSFREAGNEQFF. CDR3 DNA sequence: TGCGCCAGCAGCTTCCGGGAAGCAGGCAATGAGCAGTTCTTC. The J gene is TRBJ2-1, the V gene TRBV5-1, with D possibly matching TRBD2 (5 bases). This CDR3 is built from 14 residues. Germline V gene sequence: CDR1 SGHRS, CDR2 YFSETQ. V was cut by 2 bases and J by 6 bases, with 12 bases left in between.

This clone has more than one count but fewer than ten. The J gene is TRBJ1-4, the V gene TRBV5-1; 7 bases match TRBD1. This CDR3 region has 16 residues. Germline CDR1 and CDR2: SGHRS and YFSETQ. Trimming cost V 0 bases and J 4 bases; bases outside gene matches: 6. In nucleotides, the CDR3 is TGCGCCAGCAGCTTGGCGTCGACAGGGATTAATGAAAAACTGTTTTTT. Its translation is CASSLASTGINEKLFF.

The J gene is TRBJ2-2, the V gene TRBV6-5; 9 nucleotides line up with TRBD1. The trim removed 7 bases at V and 4 bases at J, leaving 7 bases unmatched. This CDR3 comprises 15 residues. Germline-derived CDR1 and CDR2 are MNHEY and SVGAGI. The CDR3 DNA reads as TGTGCCAGCACCCCACAGGGGGCGGGCACCGGGGAGCTGTTTTTT. Translated, it gives CASTPQGAGTGELFF.

This clone appeared a few times. V is TRBV5-1 and J is TRBJ2-5; the match to TRBD2 covers 9 bases. The CDR3 has 15 amino acids. V trimming: 2 bases; J trimming: 1 base; junction bases outside the gene matches: 3. In germline, CDR1 is SGHRS, CDR2 YFSETQ. The CDR3 coding sequence is TGCGCCAGCAGCTTTAGCGGGGGCCCCCAAGAGACCCAGTACTTC. This sequence encodes CASSFSGGPQETQYF.

This clone was counted between two and nine times. J is TRBJ1-1 and V is TRBV18, with D possibly matching TRBD1 (5 bases). Germline-derived CDR1 and CDR2 are KGHSH and LQKENI. V was cut by 5 bases and J by 0 bases, with 13 bases left in between. This CDR3 has 15 residues. CDR3 sequence reads: CASSSIGQVNTEAFF. CDR3 nucleotide sequence: TGTGCCAGCTCATCCATAGGACAAGTGAACACTGAAGCTTTCTTT.

This clone was observed a handful of times. This chain uses TRBV11-3 with TRBJ2-2; 12 nucleotides line up with TRBD2. The CDR3 sequence is 15 residues long. CDR1 is SGHNT and CDR2 is YENEEA in the germline V gene. The V gene end was trimmed by 5 bases and the J gene end by 7 bases; junction bases not matched to a gene: 5. The CDR3 sequence is CASSRLAGGVGELFF. In DNA form, the CDR3 reads TGTGCCAGCAGCCGCCTAGCGGGGGGGGTCGGGGAGCTGTTTTTT.

This chain uses TRBV6-1 with TRBJ1-2; TRBD1 matches 8 bases. The CDR3 has 15 amino acids. Germline trimming cut 2 bases from V and 6 bases from J; bases unmatched to any gene: 8. Germline CDR1 and CDR2: MNHNS and SASEGT. CDR3 sequence (DNA): TGTGCCAGCAGTGAACCGGACAGGGTAAGGGATGGCTACACCTTC. Its protein product is CASSEPDRVRDGYTF.

The chain couples TRBV28 to TRBJ2-2; D possibly corresponds to TRBD2 (5 bases). Between the trimmed V and J ends, which lost 4 bases and 2 bases, there was a span of 8 bases. CDR1 and CDR2 from the germline V gene are MDHEN and SYDVKM. The CDR3 has 14 residues. The CDR3 loop is CASSYPGNTGELFF. CDR3 coding DNA: TGTGCCAGCAGTTACCCGGGAAACACCGGGGAGCTGTTTTTT.

This clone has more than one count but fewer than ten. The chain combines TRBV29-1 with TRBJ2-3, with D perhaps matching TRBD1 (6 bases). This CDR3 contains 14 residues. CDR1 and CDR2 (germline): SQVTM, ANQGSEA. Trimming removed 0 bases at V and 2 bases at J, with 9 bases between. DNA of the CDR3: TGCAGCGTTGAAGATCAGGGGAACACAGATACGCAGTATTTT. Its protein product is CSVEDQGNTDTQYF.

This clone has more than one count but fewer than ten. This chain joins TRBV2 and TRBJ1-1; D possibly corresponds to TRBD1 (6 bases). Germline V gives CDR1 SNHLY, CDR2 FYNNEI. This CDR3 is built from 15 residues. Trimming left V 1 base short and J 1 base short, with 10 bases between. CDR3 coding DNA: TGTGCCAGCAGTGAAGAGGGGGTGACGAACACTGAAGCTTTCTTT. Translated: CASSEEGVTNTEAFF.

This clone turned up a few times. This rearrangement joins TRBV6-1 to TRBJ1-5; D is unclear. Germline V gene sequence: CDR1 MNHNS, CDR2 SASEGT. Trimming stripped 7 bases from V and 3 bases from J, with 10 bases between. The length of the CDR3 is 13 residues. The CDR3 loop reads CASTAGTNQPQHF. The CDR3 DNA sequence: TGTGCCAGCACGGCAGGCACCAATCAGCCCCAGCATTTT.